This T cell receptor beta chain is drawn from a study of shared clonotypes between healthy human individuals. For the study at large: A couple of women and three men aged 18 to 49 made up the donors.

It was 300 ng DNA, 28,000 or so T cell genomes, that went into each replicate PCR of unsorted PBMC. Researchers sequenced unsorted PBMC DNA using ten immunoSEQ deep assay plates. In the original processing: Junction-only sequences without quality scores came from ImmunoSEQ, so filtering differed. Profiled with immunoSEQ multiplex PCR; TCRdb holds only in-frame clones, not every one. The DNA gave D and trimming, while V, J and clone size come from that table. The sample has about 470,000 clones, about four fifths seen once; the top ten hold about 12%. Trimming shortened V by 5 bases and J by 6 bases, and 13 bases separated the two germline ends. The germline V gene has CDR1 SEHNR and CDR2 FQNEAQ (reference sequence). The CDR3 covers 14 residues.

Sequenced sample: PBMCs. The sequence was obtained from a woman aged 40 to 49 in good health. Some clones in this sample may be carry-over from other donors' samples. This chain uses TRBV7-9 with TRBJ2-2; D perhaps matches TRBD1 (7 bases). This CDR3 reads CASSNSGGPGELFF. The CDR3 DNA is TGTGCCAGCAGCAACTCAGGGGGGCCCGGGGAGCTGTTTTTT.